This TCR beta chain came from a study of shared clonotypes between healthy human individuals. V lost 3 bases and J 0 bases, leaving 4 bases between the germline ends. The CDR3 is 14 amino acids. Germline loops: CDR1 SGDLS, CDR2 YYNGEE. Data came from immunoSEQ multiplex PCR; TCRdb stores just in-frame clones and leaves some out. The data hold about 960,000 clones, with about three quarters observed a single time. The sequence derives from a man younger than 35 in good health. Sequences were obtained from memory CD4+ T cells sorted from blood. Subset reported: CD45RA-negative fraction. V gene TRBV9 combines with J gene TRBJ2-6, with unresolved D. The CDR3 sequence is CASSDPSGANVLTF. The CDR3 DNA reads TGTGCCAGCAGCGACCCCTCTGGGGCCAACGTCCTGACTTTC.